Each of the 4 T cell receptor beta chains below was sequenced from the same sample in a study of human T cells and chemical hapten exposure. MiXCR, applied by TCRdb to the RACE reads, yields one record per CDR3 protein. This table holds around 380,000 distinct CDR3 sequences, 4.8% found once. Time point denoted: patch test 1, 2 weeks after DPC sensitization. Treatment given: therapeutic diphenylcyclopropenone sensitization with weekly scalp DPC. The sample was whole blood, taken in connection with sensitization to the hapten diphenylcyclopropenone (DPC). The receptors here all came from a woman in her 50s with alopecia areata. Some clones in this sample may be carry-over from other donors' samples.

This clonotype came up many times. The chain links TRBV5-1 to TRBJ2-2; D is possibly TRBD2 (6 bases). Germline assignment: CDR1 SGHRS and CDR2 YFSETQ. The CDR3 covers 15 residues. Trimming took 2 bases from V and 4 from J, leaving 12 bases between them. The CDR3 DNA is TGCGCCAGCAGCTTACGCGGGACGGGCACCGGGGAGCTGTTTTTT. Translation gives CASSLRGTGTGELFF.

This clonotype occurred many times. V is TRBV28 and J is TRBJ2-7; D unresolved. V lost 10 bases, J lost 2 bases, and 9 bases lay in between. CDR3 length equals 11 residues. The V gene's germline CDR1 is MDHEN and CDR2 SYDVKM. CDR3 DNA sequence: TGTGCCACCTACTCTCCCTACGAGCAGTACTTC. Translation: CATYSPYEQYF. The entire variable domain, with the rest obtained from reference TRBV28 and TRBJ2-7, is as follows: DVKVTQSSRYLVKRTGEKVFLECVQDMDHENMFWYRQDPGLGLRLIYFSYDVKMKEKGDIPEGYSVSREKKERFSLILESASTNQTSMYLCATYSPYEQYFGPGTRLTVT.

This clonotype appeared many times. This rearrangement joins TRBV3-1 to TRBJ2-7; D gene ambiguous. The V gene lost 4 bases and the J gene lost 2 bases, with 12 bases spanning the gap. CDR1 and CDR2 (germline): LGHDT, YNNKEL (reference sequence). The CDR3 totals 14 residues. The CDR3 DNA reads TGTGCCAGCAGCCTCCGACCGTCTACCTACGAGCAGTACTTC. Translating gives CASSLRPSTYEQYF.

This clonotype was found many times. This chain joins TRBV5-1 and TRBJ2-3; TRBD1 matches 10 bases. J gave up 1 base and V 5 bases, and 4 bases lay outside the gene matches. From germline, CDR1 is SGHRS and CDR2 YFSETQ. The CDR3 has 15 residues. The CDR3 bases are TGCGCCAGCAGATGGACAGGGGGAGGCACAGATACGCAGTATTTT. Translation gives CASRWTGGGTDTQYF.